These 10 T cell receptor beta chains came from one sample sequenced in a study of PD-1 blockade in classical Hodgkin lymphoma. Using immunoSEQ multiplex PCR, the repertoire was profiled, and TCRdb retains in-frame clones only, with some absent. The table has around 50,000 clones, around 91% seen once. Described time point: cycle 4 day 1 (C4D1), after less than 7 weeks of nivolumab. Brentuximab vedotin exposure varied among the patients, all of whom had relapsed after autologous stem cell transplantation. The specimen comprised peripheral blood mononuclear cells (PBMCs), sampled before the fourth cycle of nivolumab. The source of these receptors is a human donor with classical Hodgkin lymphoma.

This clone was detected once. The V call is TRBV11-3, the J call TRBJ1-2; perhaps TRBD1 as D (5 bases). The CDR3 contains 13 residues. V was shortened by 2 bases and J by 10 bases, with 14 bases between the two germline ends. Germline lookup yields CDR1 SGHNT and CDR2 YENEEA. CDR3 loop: CASSLSGGVLYTF. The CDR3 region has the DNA TGTGCCAGCAGCTTAAGCGGGGGAGTTCTCTACACCTTC.

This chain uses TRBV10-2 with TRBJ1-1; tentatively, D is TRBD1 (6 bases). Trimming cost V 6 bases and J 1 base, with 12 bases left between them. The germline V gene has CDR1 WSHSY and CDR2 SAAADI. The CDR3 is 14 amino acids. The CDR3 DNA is TGCGCCAGCAGAACCTTGGGACAGAACACTGAAGCTTTCTTT. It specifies CASRTLGQNTEAFF.

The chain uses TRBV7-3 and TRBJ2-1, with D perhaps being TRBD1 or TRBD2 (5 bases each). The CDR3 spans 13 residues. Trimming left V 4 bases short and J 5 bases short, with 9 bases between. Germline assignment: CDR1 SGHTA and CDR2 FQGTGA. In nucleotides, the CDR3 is TGTGCCAGCAGCTCGGGACCCGACAATGAGCAGTTCTTC. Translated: CASSSGPDNEQFF.

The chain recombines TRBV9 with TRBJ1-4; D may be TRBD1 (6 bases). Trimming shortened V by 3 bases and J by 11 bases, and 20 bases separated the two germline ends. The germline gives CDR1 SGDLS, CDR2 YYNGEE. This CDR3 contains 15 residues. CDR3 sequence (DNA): TGTGCCAGCAGCGATGGACAGAACTGGCACGGGAAACTGTTTTTT. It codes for CASSDGQNWHGKLFF.

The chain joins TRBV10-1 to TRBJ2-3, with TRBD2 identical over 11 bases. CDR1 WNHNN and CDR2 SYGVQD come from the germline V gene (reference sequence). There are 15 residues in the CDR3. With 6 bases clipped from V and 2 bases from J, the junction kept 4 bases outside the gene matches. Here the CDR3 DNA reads TGCGCCAGCAGCTCGGGACTAGCGGTCACAGATACGCAGTATTTT. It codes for CASSSGLAVTDTQYF.

The chain's CDR3 is CASSALQDTEAFF. CDR3 in DNA: TGTGCCAGCAGTGCCCTCCAGGACACTGAAGCTTTCTTT. The chain has TRBV2 and TRBJ1-1; D unresolved. Trimming cost V 4 bases and J 3 bases, with 9 bases left between them. CDR1 SNHLY and CDR2 FYNNEI come from the germline V gene. The CDR3 totals 13 residues.

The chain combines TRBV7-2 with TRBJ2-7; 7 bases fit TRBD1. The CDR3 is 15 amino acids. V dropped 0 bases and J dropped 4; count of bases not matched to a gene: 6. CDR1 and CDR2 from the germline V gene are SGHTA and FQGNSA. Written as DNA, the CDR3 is TGTGCCAGCAGCTTAGCTCTGCGACAGGGTTACGAGCAGTACTTC. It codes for CASSLALRQGYEQYF.

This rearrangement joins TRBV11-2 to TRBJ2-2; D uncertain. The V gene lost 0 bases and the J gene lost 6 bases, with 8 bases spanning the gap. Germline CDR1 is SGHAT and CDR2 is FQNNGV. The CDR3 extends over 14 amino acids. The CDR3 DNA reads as TGTGCCAGCAGCTTAGATTGGGTCGCCGGGGAGCTGTTTTTT. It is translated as CASSLDWVAGELFF.

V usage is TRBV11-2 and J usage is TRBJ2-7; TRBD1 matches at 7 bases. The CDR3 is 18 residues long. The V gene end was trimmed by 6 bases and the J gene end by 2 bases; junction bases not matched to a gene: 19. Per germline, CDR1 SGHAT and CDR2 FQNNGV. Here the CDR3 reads CASRRPGQIPNGPYEQYF. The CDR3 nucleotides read TGTGCCAGCAGGCGACCGGGACAGATCCCTAACGGACCCTACGAGCAGTACTTC.

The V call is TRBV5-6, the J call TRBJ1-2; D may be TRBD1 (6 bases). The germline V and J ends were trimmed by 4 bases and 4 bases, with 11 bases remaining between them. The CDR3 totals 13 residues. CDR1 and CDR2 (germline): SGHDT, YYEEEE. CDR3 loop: CASSTRTVYGYTF. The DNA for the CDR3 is TGTGCCAGCAGCACCAGGACAGTCTATGGCTACACCTTC.